This paragraph covers one T cell receptor beta chain sequence. The target antigen is unknown. The sequenced fragment ends 3 residues before the CDR3 boundary, so the rest is inferred from the germline J gene. The sample originates from a study of T cells in women clearing cervical HPV infection. Study in general: Case blood was drawn when the lesion was first found; control blood after infection became undetectable. Points from the study as a whole: TRBV6-7 relative abundance averaged approximately 0.1% in cases and under 0.2% in controls. It is unknown whether associations predate infection; no effector/memory or HPV-specific sorting.

Average input was about 1,200 ng genomic DNA for immunoSEQ TCR beta CDR3 amplification. Method: immunoSEQ multiplex PCR; TCRdb's copy keeps in-frame clones and lacks some. With about 36,000 clones in the sample, the ten largest clones hold around 1.7%. This CDR3 has 14 residues. The J segment lost 6 bases and the V segment lost 4 bases, leaving 2 bases of the junction unmatched. From germline, CDR1 is SGHRS and CDR2 YFSETQ. This sequence was found in a woman between 18 and 70 years old with a cervical HPV16 infection that either progressed to CIN3+ or cleared (not recorded which). The rearrangement links TRBV5-1 to TRBJ2-3; TRBD2 matches 13 bases. Sequencing used blood buffy coat. CDR3 bases read: TGCGCCAGCAGCCAACTAGCGGGGGGGGATACG. Protein sequence: CASSQLAGGDT. The CDR3 in its entirety is CASSQLAGGDTQYF.